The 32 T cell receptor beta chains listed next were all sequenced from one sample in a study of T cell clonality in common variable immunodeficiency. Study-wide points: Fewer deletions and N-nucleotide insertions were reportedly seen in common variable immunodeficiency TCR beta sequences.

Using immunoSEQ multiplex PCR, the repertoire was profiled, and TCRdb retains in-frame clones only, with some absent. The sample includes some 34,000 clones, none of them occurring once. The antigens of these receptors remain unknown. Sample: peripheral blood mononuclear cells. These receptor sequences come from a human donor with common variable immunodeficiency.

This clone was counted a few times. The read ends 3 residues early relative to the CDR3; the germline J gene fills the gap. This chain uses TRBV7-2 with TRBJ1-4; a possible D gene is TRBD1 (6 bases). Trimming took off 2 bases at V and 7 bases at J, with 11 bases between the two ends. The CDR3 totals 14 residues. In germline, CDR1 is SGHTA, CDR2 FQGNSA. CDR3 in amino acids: CASSLTGGAEKLFF. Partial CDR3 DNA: TGTGCCAGCAGCTTAACCGGGGGGGCTGAAAAA.

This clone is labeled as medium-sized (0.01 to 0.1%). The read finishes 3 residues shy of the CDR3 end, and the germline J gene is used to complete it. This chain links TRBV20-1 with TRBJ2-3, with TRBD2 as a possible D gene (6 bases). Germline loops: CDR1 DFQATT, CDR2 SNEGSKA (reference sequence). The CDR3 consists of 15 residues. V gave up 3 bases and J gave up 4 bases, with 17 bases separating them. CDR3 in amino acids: CSASPLAGGADTQYF. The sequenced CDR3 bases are TGCAGTGCTAGTCCACTAGCCGGAGGCGCAGATACG.

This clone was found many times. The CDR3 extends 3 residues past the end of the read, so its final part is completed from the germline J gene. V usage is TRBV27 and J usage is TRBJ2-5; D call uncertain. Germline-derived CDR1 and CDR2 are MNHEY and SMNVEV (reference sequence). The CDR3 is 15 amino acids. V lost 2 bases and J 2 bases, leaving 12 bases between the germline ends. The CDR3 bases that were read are TGTGCCAGCAGTTTAGGTCTCAACAGACAAGAGACC. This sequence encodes CASSLGLNRQET. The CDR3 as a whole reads CASSLGLNRQETQYF.

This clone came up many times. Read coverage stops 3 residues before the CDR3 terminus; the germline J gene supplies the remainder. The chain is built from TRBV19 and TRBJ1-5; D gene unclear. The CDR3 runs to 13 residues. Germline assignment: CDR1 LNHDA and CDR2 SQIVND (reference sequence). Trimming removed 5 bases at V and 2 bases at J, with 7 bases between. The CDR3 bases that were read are TGTGCCAGTAGTCGGTCGGGCAATCAGCCC. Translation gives CASSRSGNQP. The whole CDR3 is CASSRSGNQPQHF.

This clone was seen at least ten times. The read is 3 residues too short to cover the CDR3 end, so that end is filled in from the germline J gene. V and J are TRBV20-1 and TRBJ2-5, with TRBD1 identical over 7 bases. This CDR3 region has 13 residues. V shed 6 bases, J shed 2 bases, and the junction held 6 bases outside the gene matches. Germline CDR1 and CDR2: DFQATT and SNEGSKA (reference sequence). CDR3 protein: CSAIGTVQETQYF. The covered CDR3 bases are TGCAGTGCGATTGGGACAGTTCAAGAGACC.

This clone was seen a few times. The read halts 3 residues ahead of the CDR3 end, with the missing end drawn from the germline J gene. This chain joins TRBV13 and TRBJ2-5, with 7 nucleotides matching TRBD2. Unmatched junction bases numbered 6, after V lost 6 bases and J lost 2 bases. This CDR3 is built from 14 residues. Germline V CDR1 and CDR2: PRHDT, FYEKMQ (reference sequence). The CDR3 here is CASSVGLEQETQYF. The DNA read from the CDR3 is TGTGCCAGCAGTGTAGGACTAGAGCAAGAGACC.

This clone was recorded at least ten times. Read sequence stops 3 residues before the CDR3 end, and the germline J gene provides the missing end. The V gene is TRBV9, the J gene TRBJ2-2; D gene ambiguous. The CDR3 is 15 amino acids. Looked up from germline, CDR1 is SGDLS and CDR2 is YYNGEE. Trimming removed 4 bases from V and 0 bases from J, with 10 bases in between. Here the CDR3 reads CASSQAGTNTGELFF. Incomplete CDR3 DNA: TGTGCCAGCAGCCAAGCAGGAACGAACACCGGGGAG.

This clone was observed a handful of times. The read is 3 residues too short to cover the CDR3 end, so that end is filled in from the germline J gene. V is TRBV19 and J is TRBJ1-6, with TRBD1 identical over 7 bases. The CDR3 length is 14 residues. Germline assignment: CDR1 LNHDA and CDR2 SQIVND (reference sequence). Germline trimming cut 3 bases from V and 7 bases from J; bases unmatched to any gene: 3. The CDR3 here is CASSMRDSNSPLHF. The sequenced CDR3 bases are TGTGCCAGTAGTATGCGGGACAGCAATTCACCC.

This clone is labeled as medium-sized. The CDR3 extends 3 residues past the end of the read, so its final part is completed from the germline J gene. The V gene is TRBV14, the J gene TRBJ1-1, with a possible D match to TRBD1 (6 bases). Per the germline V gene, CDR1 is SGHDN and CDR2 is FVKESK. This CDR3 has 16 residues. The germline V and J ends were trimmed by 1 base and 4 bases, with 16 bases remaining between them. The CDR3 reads CASSQAWQGLSTEAFF. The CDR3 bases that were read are TGTGCCAGCAGCCAAGCTTGGCAGGGGTTGAGCACTGAA. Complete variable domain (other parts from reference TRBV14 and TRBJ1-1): EAGVTQFPSHSVIEKGQTVTLRCDPISGHDNLYWYRRVMGKEIKFLLHFVKESKQDESGMPNNRFLAERTGGTYSTLKVQPAELEDSGVYFCASSQAWQGLSTEAFFGQGTRLTVV.

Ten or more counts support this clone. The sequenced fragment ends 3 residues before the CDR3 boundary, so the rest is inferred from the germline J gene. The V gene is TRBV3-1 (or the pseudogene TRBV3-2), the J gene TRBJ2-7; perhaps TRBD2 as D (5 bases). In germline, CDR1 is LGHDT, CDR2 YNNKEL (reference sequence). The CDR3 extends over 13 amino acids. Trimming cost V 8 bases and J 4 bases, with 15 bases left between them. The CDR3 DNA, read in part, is TGTGCCAGCCGAGGGCTCGAATTGTACGAG. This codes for CASRGLELYE. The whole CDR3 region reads CASRGLELYEQYF.

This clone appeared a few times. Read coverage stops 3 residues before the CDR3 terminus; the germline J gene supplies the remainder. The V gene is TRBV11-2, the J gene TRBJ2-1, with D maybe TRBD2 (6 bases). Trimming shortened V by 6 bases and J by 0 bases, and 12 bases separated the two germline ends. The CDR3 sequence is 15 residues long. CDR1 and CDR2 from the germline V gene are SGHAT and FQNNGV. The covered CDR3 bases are TGTGCCAGCAGGTCCCTTAGCGGCTCCTACAATGAG. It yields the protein CASRSLSGSYNE. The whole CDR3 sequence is CASRSLSGSYNEQFF.

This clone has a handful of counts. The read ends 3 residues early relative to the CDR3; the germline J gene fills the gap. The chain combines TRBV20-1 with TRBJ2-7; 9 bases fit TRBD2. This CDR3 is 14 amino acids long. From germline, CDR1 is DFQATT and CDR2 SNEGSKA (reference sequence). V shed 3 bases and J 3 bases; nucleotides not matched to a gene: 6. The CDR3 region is CSARVAGVLYEQYF. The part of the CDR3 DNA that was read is TGCAGTGCTAGGGTAGCGGGAGTGCTCTACGAG.

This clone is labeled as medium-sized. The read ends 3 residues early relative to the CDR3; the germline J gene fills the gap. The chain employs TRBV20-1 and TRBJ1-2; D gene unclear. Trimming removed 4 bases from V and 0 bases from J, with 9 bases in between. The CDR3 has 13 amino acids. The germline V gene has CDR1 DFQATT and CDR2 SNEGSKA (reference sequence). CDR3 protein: CSANSLTNYGYTF. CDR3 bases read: TGCAGTGCTAATTCACTAACTAACTATGGC.

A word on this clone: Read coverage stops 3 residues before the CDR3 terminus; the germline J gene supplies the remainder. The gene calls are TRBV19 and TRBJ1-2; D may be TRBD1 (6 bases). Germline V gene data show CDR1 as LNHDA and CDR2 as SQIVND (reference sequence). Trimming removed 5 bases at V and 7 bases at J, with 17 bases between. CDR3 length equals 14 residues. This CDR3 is CASSWGGASGGYTF. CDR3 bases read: TGTGCCAGTAGTTGGGGGGGCGCCTCCGGTGGC.

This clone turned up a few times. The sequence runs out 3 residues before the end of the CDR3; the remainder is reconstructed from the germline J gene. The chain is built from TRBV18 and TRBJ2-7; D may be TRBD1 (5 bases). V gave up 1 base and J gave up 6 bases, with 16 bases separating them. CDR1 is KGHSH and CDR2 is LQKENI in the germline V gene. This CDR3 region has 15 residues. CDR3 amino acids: CASSPLFADTGEQYF. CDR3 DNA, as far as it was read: TGTGCCAGCTCACCACTCTTCGCGGACACGGGCGAG.

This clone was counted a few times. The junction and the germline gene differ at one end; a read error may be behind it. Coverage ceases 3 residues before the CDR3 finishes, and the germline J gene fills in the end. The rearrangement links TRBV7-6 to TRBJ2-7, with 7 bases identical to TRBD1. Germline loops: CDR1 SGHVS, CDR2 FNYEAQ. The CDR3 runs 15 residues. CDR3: CASSSAGTASFEQYF. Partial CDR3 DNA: TGTGCCAGCAGCTCCGCCGGGACAGCGTCCTTCGAG.

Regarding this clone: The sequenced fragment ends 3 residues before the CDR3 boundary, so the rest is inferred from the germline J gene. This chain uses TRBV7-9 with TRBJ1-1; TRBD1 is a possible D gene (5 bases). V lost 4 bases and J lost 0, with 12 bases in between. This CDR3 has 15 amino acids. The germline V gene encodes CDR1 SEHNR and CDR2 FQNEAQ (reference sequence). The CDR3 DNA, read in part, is TGTGCCAGCAGCTCTAACAGGCTATTGAACACTGAA. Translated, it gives CASSSNRLLNTE. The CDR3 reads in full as CASSSNRLLNTEAFF.

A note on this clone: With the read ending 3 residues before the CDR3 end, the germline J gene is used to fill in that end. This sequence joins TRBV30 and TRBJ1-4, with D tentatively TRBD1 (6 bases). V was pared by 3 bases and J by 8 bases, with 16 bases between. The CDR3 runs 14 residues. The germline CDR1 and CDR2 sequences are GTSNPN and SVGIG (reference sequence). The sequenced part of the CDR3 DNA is TGTGCCTGGAGCTGGGGGGGGCGCGCCGAAAAA. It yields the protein CAWSWGGRAEK. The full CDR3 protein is CAWSWGGRAEKLFF.

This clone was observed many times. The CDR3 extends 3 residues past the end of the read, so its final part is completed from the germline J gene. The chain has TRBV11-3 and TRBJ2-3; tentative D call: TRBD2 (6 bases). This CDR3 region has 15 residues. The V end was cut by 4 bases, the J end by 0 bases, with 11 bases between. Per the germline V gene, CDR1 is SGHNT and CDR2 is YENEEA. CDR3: CASSSDYLSTDTQYF. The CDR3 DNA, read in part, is TGTGCCAGCAGCTCGGACTACCTGAGCACAGATACG.

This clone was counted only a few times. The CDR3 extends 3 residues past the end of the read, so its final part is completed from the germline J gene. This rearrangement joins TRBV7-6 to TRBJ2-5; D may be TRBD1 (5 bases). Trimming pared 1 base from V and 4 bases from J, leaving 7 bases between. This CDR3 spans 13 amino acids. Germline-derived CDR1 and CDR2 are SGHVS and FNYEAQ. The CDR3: CASSLEDRETQYF. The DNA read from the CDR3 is TGTGCCAGCAGCTTAGAAGACAGAGAGACC.

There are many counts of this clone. The part of the CDR3 DNA that was read is TGTGCCAGCAACCGACAGGGGGGGAGCAATCAGCCC. Protein sequence: CASNRQGGSNQP. The whole CDR3 sequence reads CASNRQGGSNQPQHF. This chain connects TRBV27 to TRBJ1-5; 9 bases agree with TRBD1. The read stops 3 residues short of the end of the CDR3; the missing end is completed from the germline J gene. Germline CDR1 MNHEY, CDR2 SMNVEV (reference sequence). CDR3 length: 15 residues. Unmatched junction bases numbered 5, after V lost 7 bases and J lost 1 base.

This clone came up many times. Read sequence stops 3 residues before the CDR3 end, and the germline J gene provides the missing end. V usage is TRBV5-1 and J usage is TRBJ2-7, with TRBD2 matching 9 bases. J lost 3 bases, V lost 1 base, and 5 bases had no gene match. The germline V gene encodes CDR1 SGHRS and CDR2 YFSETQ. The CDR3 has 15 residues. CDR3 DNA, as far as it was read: TGCGCCAGCAGCTTGAATAGCGGGAGTTTCTACGAG. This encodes CASSLNSGSFYE. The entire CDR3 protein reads CASSLNSGSFYEQYF.

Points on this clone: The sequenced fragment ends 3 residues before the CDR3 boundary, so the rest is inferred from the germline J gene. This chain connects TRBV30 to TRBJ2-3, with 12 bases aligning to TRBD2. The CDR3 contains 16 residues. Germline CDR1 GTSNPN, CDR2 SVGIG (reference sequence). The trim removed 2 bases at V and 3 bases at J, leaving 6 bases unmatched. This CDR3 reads CAWSTGLAGRTDTQYF. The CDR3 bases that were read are TGTGCCTGGAGTACCGGACTAGCGGGGCGAACAGATACG.

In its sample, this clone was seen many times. CDR3 in amino acids: CASSFLPSGRESDTQYF. CDR3 DNA (partial): TGCGCCAGCAGCTTTCTGCCTAGCGGGAGGGAATCAGATACG. V gene TRBV5-1 combines with J gene TRBJ2-3; TRBD2 matches at 12 bases. The read comes to an end 3 residues before the CDR3 does, leaving the germline J gene to fill in the end. The germline V gene encodes CDR1 SGHRS and CDR2 YFSETQ. The V and J ends lost 2 bases and 4 bases, in that order; junction bases with no gene match: 8. The CDR3 has 17 amino acids.

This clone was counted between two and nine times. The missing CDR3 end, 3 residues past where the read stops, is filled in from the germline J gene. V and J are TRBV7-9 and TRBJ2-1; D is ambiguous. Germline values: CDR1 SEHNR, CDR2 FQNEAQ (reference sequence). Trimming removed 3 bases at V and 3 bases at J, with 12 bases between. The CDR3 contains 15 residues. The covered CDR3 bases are TGTGCCAGCAGCTTTCTAGGCGAGAACTACAATGAG. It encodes CASSFLGENYNE. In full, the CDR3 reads CASSFLGENYNEQFF.

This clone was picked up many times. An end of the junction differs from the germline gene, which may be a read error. The sequenced part of the CDR3 DNA is TGCGCCAGCAGCCAAGATCTTCCAGGGGCTTACGAG. Protein: CASSQDLPGAYE. The full CDR3 protein reads CASSQDLPGAYEQYF. V usage is TRBV4-2 and J usage is TRBJ2-7; D perhaps matches TRBD1 (6 bases). The read ends 3 residues early relative to the CDR3; the germline J gene fills the gap. This CDR3 has 15 residues. CDR1 and CDR2 (germline): LGHNA, YNFKEQ.

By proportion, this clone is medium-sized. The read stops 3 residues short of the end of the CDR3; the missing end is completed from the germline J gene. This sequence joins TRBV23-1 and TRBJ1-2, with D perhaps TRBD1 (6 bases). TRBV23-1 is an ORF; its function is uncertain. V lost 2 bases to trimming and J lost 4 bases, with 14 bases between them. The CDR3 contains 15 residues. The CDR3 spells CASSQPGQRFYGYTF. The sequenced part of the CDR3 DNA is TGCGCCAGCAGTCAACCGGGACAAAGATTCTATGGC.

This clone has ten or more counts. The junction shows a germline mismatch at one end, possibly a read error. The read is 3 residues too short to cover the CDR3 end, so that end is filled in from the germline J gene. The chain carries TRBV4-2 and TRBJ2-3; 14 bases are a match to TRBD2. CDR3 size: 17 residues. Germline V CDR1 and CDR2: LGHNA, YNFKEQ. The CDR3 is CASSPAGLAGVTDTQYF. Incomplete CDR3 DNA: TGCGCCAGCAGCCCGGCGGGACTAGCGGGAGTGACAGATACG.

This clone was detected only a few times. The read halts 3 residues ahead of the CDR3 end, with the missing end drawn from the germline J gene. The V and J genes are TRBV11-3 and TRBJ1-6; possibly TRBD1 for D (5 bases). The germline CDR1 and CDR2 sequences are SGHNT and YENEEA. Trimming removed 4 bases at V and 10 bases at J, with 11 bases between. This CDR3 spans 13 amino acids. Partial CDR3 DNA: TGTGCCAGCAGCTCAGGGTCTAACTCACCC. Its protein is CASSSGSNSP. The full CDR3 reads CASSSGSNSPLHF.

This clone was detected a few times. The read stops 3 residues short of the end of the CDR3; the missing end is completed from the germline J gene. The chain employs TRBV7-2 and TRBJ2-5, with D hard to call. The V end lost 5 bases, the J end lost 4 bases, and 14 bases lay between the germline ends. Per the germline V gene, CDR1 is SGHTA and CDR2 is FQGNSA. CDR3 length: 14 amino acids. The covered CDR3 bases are TGTGCCAGCAGCCCCGAGCGCGGATCAGAGACC. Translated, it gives CASSPERGSET. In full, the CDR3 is CASSPERGSETQYF.

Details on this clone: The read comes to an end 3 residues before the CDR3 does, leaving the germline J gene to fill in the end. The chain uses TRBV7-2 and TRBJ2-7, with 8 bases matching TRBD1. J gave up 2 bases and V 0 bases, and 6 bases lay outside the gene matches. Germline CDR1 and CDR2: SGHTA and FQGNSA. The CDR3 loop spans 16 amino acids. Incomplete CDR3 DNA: TGTGCCAGCAGCTTAGCACCGGGACAGGCGACCTACGAG. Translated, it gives CASSLAPGQATYE. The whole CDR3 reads CASSLAPGQATYEQYF.

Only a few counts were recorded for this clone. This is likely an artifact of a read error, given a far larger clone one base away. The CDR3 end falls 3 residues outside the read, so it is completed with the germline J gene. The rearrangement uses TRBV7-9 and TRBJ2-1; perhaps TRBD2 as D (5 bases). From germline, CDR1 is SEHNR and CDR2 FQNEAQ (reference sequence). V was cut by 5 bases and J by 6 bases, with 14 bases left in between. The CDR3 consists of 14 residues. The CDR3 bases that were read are TGTGCCAGCAGCCCGGCGGGTGTGGGCAATGAG. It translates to CASSPAGVGNE. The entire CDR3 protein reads CASSPAGVGNEQFF.